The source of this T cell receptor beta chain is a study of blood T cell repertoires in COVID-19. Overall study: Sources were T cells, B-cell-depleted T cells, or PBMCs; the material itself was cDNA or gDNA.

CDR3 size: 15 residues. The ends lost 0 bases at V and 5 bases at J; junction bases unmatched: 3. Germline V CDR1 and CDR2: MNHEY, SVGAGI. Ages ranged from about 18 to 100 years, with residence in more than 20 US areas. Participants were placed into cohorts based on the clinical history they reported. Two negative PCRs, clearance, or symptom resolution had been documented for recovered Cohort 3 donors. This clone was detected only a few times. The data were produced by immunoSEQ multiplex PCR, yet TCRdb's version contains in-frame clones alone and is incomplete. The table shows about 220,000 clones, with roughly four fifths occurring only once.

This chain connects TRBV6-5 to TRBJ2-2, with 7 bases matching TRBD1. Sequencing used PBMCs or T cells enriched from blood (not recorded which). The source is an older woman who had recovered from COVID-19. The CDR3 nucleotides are TGTGCCAGCAGTTACTCGCCAGGGGGTACCGGGGAGCTGTTTTTT. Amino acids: CASSYSPGGTGELFF.